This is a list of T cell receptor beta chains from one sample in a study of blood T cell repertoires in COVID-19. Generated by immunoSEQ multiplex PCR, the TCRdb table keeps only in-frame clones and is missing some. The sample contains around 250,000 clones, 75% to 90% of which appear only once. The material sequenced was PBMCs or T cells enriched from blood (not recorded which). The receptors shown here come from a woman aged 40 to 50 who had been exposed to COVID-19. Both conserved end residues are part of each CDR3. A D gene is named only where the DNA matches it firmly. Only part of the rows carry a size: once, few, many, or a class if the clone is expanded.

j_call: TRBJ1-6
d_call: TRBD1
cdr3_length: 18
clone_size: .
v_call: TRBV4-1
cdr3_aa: CASSQEFGYRGTSSPLHF
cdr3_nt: TGCGCCAGCAGCCAAGAGTTCGGTTACAGGGGTACAAGTTCACCCCTCCACTTT

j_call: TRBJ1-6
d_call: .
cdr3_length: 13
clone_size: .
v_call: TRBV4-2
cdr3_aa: CASSQGGNSPLHF
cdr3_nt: TGTGCCAGCAGCCAGGGGGGTAATTCACCCCTCCACTTT

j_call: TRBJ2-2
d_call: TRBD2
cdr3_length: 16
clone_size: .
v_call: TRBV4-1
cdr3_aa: CASSPFGLAGTGELFF
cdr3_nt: TGCGCCAGCAGCCCCTTTGGGCTAGCGGGCACCGGGGAGCTGTTTTTT

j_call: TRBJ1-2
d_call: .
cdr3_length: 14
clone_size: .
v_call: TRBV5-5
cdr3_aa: CASGMDSENYGYTF
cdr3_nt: TGTGCCAGCGGTATGGACAGTGAAAACTATGGCTACACCTTC

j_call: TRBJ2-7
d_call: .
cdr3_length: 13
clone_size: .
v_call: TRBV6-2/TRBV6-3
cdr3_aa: CASRPTKTYEQYF
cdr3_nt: TGTGCCAGCAGACCTACAAAAACCTACGAGCAGTACTTC

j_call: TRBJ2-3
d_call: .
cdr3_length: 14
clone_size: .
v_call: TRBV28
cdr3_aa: CASRAFISTDTQYF
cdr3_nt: TGTGCCAGCAGGGCATTTATTAGCACAGATACGCAGTATTTT

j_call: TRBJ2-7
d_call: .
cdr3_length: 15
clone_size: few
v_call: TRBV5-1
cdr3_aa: CASSLDGQFTYEQYF
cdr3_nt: TGCGCCAGCAGCTTGGATGGACAGTTTACCTACGAGCAGTACTTC

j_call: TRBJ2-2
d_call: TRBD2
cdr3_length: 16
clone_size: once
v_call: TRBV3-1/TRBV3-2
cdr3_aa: CASSQSGGATTGELFF
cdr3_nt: TGTGCCAGCAGCCAGAGCGGGGGGGCAACCACCGGGGAGCTGTTTTTT

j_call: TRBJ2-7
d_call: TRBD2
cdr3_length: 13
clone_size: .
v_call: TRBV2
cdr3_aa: CASTAGVTYEQYF
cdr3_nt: TGTGCCAGCACGGCGGGGGTTACCTACGAGCAGTACTTC

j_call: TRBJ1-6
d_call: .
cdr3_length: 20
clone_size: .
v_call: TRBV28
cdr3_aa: CASSLQMAGWRGISNSPLHF
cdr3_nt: TGTGCCAGCAGTTTACAAATGGCGGGGTGGAGGGGTATAAGTAATTCACCCCTCCACTTT

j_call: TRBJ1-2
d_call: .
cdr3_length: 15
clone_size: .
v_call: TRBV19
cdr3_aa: CASQWGVQGTYGYTF
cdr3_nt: TGTGCCAGTCAATGGGGGGTCCAGGGTACCTATGGCTACACCTTC

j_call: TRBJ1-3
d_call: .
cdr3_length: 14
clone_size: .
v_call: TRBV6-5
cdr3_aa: CASSYGGTGNTIYF
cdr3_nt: TGTGCCAGCAGTTACGGGGGGACTGGAAACACCATATATTTT

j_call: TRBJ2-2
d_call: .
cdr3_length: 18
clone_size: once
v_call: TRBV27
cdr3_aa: CASSLGVRGGMPTGELFF
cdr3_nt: TGTGCCAGCAGTTTAGGCGTGCGGGGCGGGATGCCCACCGGGGAGCTGTTTTTT

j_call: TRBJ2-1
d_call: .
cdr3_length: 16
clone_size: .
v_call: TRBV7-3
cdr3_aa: CASSLTTGVTYNEQFF
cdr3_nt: TGTGCCAGCAGCTTAACGACGGGAGTAACCTACAATGAGCAGTTCTTC

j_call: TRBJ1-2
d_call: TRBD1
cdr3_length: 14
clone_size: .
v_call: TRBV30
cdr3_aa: CAWRQGALNYGYTF
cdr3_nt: TGTGCCTGGAGACAGGGGGCTCTCAACTATGGCTACACCTTC

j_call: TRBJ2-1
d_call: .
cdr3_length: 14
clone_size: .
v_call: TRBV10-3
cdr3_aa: CAPEGLASYNEQFF
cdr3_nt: TGTGCCCCCGAGGGCTTAGCCTCCTACAATGAGCAGTTCTTC

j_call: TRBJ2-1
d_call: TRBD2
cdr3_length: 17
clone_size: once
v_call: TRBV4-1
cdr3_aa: CASSQLLAGGPGNEQFF
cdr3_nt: TGCGCCAGCAGCCAACTCTTAGCGGGAGGGCCTGGGAATGAGCAGTTCTTC

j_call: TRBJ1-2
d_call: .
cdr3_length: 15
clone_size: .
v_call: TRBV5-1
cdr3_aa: CASSTTWGRPHGYTF
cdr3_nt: TGCGCCAGCAGCACGACCTGGGGCAGGCCGCATGGCTACACCTTC

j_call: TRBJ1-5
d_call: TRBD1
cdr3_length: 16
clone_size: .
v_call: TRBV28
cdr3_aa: CASSLEGQGFNQPQHF
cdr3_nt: TGTGCCAGCAGCCTCGAGGGACAGGGGTTCAATCAGCCCCAGCATTTT

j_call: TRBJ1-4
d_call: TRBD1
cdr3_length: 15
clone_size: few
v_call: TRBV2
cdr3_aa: CASSGRQGPNEKLFF
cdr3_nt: TGTGCCAGCAGTGGGCGACAGGGCCCTAATGAAAAACTGTTTTTT

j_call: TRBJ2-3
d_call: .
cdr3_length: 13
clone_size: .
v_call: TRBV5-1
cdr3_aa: CASKTSPTDTQYF
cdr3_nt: TGTGCCAGCAAGACTAGTCCGACAGATACGCAGTATTTT

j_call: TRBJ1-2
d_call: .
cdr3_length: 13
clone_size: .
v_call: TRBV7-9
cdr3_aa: CASSERLSYGYTF
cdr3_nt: TGTGCCAGCAGCGAGAGGCTATCCTATGGCTACACCTTC

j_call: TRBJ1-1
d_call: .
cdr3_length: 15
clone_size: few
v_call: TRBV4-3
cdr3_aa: CASSQVGGAGTEAFF
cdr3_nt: TGCGCCAGCAGCCAAGTTGGGGGGGCCGGGACTGAAGCTTTCTTT

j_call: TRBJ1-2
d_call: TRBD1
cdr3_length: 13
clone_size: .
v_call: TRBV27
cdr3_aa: CASSQTGLSGYTF
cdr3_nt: TGTGCCAGCAGCCAGACAGGGCTCTCCGGCTACACCTTC

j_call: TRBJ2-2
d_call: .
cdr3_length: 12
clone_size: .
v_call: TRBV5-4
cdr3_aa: CASSLDTGELFF
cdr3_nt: TGTGCCAGCAGCCTAGACACCGGGGAGCTGTTTTTT

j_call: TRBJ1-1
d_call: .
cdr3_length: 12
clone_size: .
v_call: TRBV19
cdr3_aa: CASNTLNTEAFF
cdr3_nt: TGTGCCAGTAACACACTGAACACTGAAGCTTTCTTT

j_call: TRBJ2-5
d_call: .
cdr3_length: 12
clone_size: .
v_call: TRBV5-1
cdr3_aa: CASSPSQETQYF
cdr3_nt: TGTGCCAGCAGCCCGAGCCAAGAGACCCAGTACTTC

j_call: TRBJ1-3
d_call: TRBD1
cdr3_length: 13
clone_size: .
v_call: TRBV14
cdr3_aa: CASTGGFGNTIYF
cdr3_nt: TGTGCCAGTACAGGGGGCTTTGGAAACACCATATATTTT

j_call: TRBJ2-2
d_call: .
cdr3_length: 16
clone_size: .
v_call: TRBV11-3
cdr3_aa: CASSLAMTGRTGELFF
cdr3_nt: TGTGCCAGCAGTTTAGCCATGACGGGGAGGACCGGGGAGCTGTTTTTT

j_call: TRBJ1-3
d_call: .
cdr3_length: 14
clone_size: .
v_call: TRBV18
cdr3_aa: CASSPTGAGNTIYF
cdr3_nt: TGTGCCAGCTCACCTACCGGGGCTGGAAACACCATATATTTT

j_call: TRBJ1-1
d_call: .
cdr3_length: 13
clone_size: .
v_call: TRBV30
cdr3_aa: CACSIQGNTEAFF
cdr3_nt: TGTGCCTGTAGTATACAGGGGAACACTGAAGCTTTCTTT

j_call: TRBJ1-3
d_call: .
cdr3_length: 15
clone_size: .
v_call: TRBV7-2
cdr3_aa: CASSFYLQTGNTIYF
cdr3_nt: TGTGCCAGCAGCTTTTATCTACAGACTGGAAACACCATATATTTT

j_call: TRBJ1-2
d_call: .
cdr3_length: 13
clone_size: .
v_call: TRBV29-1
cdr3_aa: CSVPARANYGYTF
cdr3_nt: TGCAGCGTTCCTGCCAGAGCGAACTATGGCTACACCTTC

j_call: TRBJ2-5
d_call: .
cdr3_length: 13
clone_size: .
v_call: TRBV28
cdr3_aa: CASSLRGQETQYF
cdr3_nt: TGTGCCAGCAGTTTACGGGGACAAGAGACCCAGTACTTC

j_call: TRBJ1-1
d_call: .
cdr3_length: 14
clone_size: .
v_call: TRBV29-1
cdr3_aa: CSVENRRGGTEAFF
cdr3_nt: TGCAGCGTTGAAAACCGTAGGGGGGGCACTGAAGCTTTCTTT

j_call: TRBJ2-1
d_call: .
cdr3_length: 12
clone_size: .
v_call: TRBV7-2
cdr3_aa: CASSLSARAQFF
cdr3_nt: TGTGCCAGCAGCTTGAGCGCGAGAGCGCAGTTCTTC

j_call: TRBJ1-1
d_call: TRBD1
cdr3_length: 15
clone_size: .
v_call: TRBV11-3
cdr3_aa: CASSSLDRGLPEAFF
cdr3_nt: TGTGCCAGCAGCTCCTTGGACAGGGGGCTCCCTGAAGCTTTCTTT

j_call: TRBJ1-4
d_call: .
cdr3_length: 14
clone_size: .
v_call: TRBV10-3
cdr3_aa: CAISETGSGEKLFF
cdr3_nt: TGTGCCATCAGTGAAACAGGATCCGGTGAAAAACTGTTTTTT

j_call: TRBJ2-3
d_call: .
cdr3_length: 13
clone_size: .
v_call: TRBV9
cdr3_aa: CASSVGVTDTQYF
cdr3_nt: TGTGCCAGCAGCGTCGGGGTGACAGATACGCAGTATTTT

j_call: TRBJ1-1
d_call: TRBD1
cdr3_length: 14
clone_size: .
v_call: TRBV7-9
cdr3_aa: CASSPRDRGGEAFF
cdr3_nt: TGTGCCAGCAGCCCACGCGACAGGGGTGGGGAAGCTTTCTTT

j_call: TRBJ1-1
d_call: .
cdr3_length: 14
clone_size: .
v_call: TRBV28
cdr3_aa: CASSLPGLNTEAFF
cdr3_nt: TGTGCCAGCAGTTTACCAGGCCTGAACACTGAAGCTTTCTTT

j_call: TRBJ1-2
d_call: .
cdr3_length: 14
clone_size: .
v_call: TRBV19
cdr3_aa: CASSMASTRYGYTF
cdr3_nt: TGTGCCAGTAGTATGGCCAGTACCCGCTATGGCTACACCTTC

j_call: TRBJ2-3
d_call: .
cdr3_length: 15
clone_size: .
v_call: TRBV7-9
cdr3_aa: CASSQLASKADTQYF
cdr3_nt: TGTGCCAGCAGCCAACTAGCAAGTAAGGCAGATACGCAGTATTTT

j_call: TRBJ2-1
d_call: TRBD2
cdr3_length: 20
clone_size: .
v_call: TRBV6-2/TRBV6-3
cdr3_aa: CASSYHSGMDALSGGNEQFF
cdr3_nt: TGTGCCAGCAGTTACCATAGCGGGATGGATGCCCTCAGTGGGGGCAATGAGCAGTTCTTC

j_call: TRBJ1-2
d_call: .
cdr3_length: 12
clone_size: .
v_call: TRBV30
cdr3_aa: CAWTGYHYGYTF
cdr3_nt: TGTGCCTGGACAGGGTACCACTATGGCTACACCTTC

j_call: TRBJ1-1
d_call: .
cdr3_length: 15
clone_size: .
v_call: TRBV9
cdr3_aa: CASSVGGGLDTEAFF
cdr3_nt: TGTGCCAGCAGCGTAGGAGGGGGTTTGGACACTGAAGCTTTCTTT

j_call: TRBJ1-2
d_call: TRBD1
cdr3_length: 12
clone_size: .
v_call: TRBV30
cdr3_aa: CAWSADRHGYTF
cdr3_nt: TGTGCCTGGAGTGCGGACAGGCATGGCTACACCTTC

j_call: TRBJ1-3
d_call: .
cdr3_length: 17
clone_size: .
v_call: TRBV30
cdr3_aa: CAWSVGGSGSSGNTIYF
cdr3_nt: TGTGCCTGGAGTGTAGGAGGGAGCGGATCTTCCGGAAACACCATATATTTT

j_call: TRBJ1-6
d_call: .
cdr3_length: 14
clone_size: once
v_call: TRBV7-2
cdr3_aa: CASSFETDNSPLHF
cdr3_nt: TGTGCCAGCAGCTTTGAGACAGATAATTCACCCCTCCACTTT

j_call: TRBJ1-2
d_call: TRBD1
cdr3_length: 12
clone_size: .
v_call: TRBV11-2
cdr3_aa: CASSFAGGDIQF
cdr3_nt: TGTGCCAGCAGCTTTGCAGGGGGCGACATCCAGTTC

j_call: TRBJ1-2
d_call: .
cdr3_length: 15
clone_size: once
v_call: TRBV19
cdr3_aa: CASIPTGITPYGYTF
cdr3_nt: TGTGCCAGTATTCCGACAGGAATTACACCCTATGGCTACACCTTC